This T cell receptor beta chain is drawn from a study of T-cell reconstitution after alpha-beta-depleted transplantation in children. Unique molecular identifiers featured in how the TCRbeta library was prepared. TCRdb fed the PCR reads into MiXCR, producing one record per CDR3 protein. The table lists hundreds of thousands of distinct CDR3 sequences, 9.9% of them singletons, with 10% in the top ten. The CDR3 loop spans 18 amino acids. The junction had 16 bases not matched to a gene; V was cut back by 5 bases and J by 4 bases. This clonotype has more than one count but fewer than ten. The chain recombines TRBV12-3 or TRBV12-4 with TRBJ2-3, with 9 nucleotides matching TRBD1. The input for sequencing was PBMCs from the stem cell graft donor, taken from the stem cell graft. The receptor comes from a human donor who donated a stem cell graft to a child with SCID. The CDR3 loop is CASSPLGGGTGWSDTQYF. The CDR3 DNA sequence: TGTGCCAGCAGTCCCCTTGGGGGGGGGACAGGGTGGTCAGATACGCAGTATTTT.